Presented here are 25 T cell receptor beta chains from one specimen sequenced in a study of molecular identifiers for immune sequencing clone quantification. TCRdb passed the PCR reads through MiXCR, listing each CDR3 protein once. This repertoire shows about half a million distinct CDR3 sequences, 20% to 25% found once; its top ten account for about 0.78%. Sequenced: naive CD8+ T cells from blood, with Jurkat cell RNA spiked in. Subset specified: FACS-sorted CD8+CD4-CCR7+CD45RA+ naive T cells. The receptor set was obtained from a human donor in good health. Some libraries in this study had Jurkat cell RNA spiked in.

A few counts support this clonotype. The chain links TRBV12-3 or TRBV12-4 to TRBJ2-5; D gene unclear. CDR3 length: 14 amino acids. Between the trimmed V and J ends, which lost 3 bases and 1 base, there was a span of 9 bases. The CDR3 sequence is CASSLRMFQETQYF. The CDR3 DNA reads TGTGCCAGCAGTTTGAGAATGTTCCAAGAGACCCAGTACTTC.

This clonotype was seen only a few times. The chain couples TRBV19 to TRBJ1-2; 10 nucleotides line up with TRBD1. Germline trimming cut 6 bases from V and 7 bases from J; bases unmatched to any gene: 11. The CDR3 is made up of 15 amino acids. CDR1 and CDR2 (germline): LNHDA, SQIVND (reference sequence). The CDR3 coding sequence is TGTGCCAGTAGAACCCCGGACAGGGGGGATCGTGGCTACACCTTC. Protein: CASRTPDRGDRGYTF.

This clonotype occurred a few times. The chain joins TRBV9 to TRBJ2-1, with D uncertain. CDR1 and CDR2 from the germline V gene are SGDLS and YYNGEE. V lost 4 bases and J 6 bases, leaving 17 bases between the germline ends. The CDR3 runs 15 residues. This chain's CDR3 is CASSPRSYGVNEQFF. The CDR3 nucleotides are TGTGCCAGCAGCCCCCGTTCGTATGGGGTCAATGAGCAGTTCTTC. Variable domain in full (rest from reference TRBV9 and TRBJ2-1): DSGVTQTPKHLITATGQRVTLRCSPRSGDLSVYWYQQSLDQGLQFLIQYYNGEERAKGNILERFSAQQFPDLHSELNLSSLELGDSALYFCASSPRSYGVNEQFFGPGTRLTVL.

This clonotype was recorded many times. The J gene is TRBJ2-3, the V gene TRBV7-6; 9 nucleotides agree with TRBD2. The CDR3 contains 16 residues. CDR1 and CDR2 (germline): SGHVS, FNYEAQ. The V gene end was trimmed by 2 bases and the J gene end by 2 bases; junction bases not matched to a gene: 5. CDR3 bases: TGTGCCAGCAGCTTAAGCCTAGCGGGGAACACAGATACGCAGTATTTT. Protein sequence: CASSLSLAGNTDTQYF.

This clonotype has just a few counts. CDR3: CASRWETGELFF. Here the CDR3 DNA reads TGTGCCAGCAGATGGGAAACCGGGGAGCTGTTTTTT. J is TRBJ2-2 and V is TRBV3-1, with D unclear. The length of the CDR3 is 12 residues. In germline, CDR1 is LGHDT, CDR2 YNNKEL (reference sequence). V gave up 6 bases and J gave up 5 bases, with 7 bases separating them.

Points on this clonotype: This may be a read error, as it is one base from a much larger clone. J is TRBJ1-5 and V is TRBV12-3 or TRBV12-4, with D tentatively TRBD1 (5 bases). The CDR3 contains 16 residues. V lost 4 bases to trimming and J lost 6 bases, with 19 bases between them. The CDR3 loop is CASSSALGGTSQPQHF. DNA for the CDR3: TGTGCCAGCAGTTCAGCGCTTGGGGGAACAAGTCAGCCCCAGCATTTT.

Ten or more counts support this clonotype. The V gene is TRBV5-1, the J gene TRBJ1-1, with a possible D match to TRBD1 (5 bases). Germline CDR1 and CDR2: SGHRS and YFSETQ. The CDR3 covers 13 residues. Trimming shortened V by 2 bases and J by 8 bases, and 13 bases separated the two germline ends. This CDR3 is CASSFTDRQEAFF. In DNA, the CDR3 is TGCGCCAGCAGCTTCACTGATCGACAGGAAGCTTTCTTT.

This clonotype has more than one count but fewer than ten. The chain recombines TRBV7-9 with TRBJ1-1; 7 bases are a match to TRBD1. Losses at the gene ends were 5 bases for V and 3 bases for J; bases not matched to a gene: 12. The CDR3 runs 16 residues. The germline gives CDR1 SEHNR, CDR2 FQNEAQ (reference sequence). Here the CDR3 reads CASSPRQGEKHTEAFF. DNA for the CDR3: TGTGCCAGCAGCCCCAGGCAGGGGGAGAAGCACACTGAAGCTTTCTTT.

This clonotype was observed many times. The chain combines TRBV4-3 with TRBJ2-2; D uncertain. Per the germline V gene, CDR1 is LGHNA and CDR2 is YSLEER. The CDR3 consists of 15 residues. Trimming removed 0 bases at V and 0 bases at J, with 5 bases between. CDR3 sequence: CASSQDKANTGELFF. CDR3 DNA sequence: TGCGCCAGCAGCCAAGATAAGGCGAACACCGGGGAGCTGTTTTTT.

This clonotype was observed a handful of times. The CDR3 protein is CASSGGLAGVSEQFF. As DNA, the CDR3 is TGTGCCAGCAGCGGGGGACTAGCGGGAGTCAGTGAGCAGTTCTTC. The chain couples TRBV7-9 to TRBJ2-1; TRBD2 matches 14 bases. This CDR3 contains 15 residues. Unmatched junction bases numbered 6, after V lost 5 bases and J lost 9 bases. CDR1 and CDR2 (germline): SEHNR, FQNEAQ (reference sequence).

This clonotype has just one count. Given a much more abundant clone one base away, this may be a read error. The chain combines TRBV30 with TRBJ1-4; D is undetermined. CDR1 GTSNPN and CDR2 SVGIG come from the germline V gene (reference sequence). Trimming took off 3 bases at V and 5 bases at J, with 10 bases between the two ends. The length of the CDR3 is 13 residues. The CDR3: CAWRARMNEKLFF. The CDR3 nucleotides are TGTGCCTGGAGGGCACGGATGAATGAAAAACTGTTTTTT.

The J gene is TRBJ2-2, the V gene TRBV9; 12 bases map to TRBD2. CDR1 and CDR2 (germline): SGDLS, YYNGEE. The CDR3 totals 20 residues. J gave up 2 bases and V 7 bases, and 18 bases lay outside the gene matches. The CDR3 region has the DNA TGTGCCAGCGGGACTAGCGGGCACCAATACCCACCCAAAAACACCGGGGAGCTGTTTTTT. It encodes CASGTSGHQYPPKNTGELFF.

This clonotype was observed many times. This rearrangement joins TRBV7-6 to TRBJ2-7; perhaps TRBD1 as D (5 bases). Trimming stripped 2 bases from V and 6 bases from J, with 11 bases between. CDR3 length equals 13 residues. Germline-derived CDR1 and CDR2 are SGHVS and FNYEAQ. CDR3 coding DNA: TGTGCCAGCAGCTTATCACAGGATGGCGAGCAGTACTTC. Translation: CASSLSQDGEQYF.

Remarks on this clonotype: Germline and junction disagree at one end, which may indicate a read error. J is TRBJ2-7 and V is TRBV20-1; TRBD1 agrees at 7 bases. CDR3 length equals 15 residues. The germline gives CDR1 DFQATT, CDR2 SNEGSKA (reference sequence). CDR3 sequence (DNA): TGCAGTGCTAGAATGTACGGGACAGCCACCTACGTGCAGTACTTC. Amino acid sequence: CSARMYGTATYVQYF.

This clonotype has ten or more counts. The CDR3 reads CASEVAEYTEAFF. The CDR3 DNA reads TGTGCCAGCGAGGTGGCCGAATACACTGAAGCTTTCTTT. J is TRBJ1-1 and V is TRBV6-6; no clear D. The length of the CDR3 is 13 residues. V gave up 8 bases and J gave up 3 bases, with 13 bases separating them. Germline V gene sequence: CDR1 MNHNY, CDR2 SVGAGI (reference sequence).

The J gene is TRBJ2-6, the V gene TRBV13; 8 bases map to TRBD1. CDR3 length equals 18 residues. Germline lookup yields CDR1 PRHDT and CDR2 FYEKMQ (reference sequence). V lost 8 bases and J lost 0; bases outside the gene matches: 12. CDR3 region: CASGSGTGVYSGANVLTF. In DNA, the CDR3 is TGTGCCAGCGGTTCTGGGACAGGAGTATACTCTGGGGCCAACGTCCTGACTTTC.

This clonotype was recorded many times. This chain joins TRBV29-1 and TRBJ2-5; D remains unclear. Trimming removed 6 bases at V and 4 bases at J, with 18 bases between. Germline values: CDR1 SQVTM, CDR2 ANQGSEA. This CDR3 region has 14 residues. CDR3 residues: CSVVPGTVGETQYF. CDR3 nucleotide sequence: TGCAGCGTCGTCCCGGGCACAGTGGGAGAGACCCAGTACTTC. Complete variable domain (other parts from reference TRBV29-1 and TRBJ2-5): SAVISQKPSRDICQRGTSLTIQCQVDSQVTMMFWYRQQPGQSLTLIATANQGSEATYESGFVIDKFPISRPNLTFSTLTVSNMSPEDSSIYLCSVVPGTVGETQYFGPGTRLLVL.

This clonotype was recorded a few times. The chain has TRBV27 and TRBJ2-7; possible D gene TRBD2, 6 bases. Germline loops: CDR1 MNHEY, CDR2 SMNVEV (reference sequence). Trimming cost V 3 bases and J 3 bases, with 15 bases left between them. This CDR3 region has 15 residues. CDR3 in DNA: TGTGCCAGCAGTTTGCGCGTAGCGGCTAACTACGAGCAGTACTTC. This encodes CASSLRVAANYEQYF.

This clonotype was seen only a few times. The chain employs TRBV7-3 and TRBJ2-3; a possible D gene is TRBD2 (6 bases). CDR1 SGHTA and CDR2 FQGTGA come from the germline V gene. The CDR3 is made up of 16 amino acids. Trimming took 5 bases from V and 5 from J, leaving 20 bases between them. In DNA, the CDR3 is TGTGCCAGCAGCCCTCTCAGCGGAGGGTCCGAAGATACGCAGTATTTT. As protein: CASSPLSGGSEDTQYF.

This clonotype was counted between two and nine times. CDR3 protein: CASSQVTSGAPPYNEQFF. The CDR3 DNA follows: TGTGCCAGCAGCCAAGTAACTAGCGGGGCCCCGCCCTACAATGAGCAGTTCTTC. V is TRBV3-1 and J is TRBJ2-1, with 10 bases lining up with TRBD2. Per germline, CDR1 LGHDT and CDR2 YNNKEL (reference sequence). The CDR3 runs 18 residues. Unmatched junction bases numbered 8, after V lost 1 base and J lost 2 bases.

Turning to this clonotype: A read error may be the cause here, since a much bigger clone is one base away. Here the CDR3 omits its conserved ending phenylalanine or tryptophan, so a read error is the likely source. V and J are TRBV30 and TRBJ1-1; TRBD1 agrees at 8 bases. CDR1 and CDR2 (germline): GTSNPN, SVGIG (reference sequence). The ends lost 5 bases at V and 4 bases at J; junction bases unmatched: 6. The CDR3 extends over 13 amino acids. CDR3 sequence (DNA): TGTGCCTGGGACAGGGGCTGGCGCACTGAAGCTTTCCTT. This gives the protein CAWDRGWRTEAFL.

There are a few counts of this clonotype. Here the CDR3 reads CASSIADLSYEQYF. Written as DNA, the CDR3 is TGTGCCAGTAGTATTGCAGATCTCTCCTACGAGCAGTACTTC. The chain recombines TRBV19 with TRBJ2-7, with no clear D. The CDR3 is 14 amino acids. Germline V lookup: CDR1 LNHDA, CDR2 SQIVND (reference sequence). V was cut by 3 bases and J by 0 bases, with 9 bases left in between.

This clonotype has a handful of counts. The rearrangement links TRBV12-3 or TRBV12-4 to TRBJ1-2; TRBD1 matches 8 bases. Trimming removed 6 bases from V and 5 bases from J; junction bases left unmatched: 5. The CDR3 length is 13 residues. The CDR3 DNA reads TGTGCCAGCAGATCAGGGGGCGGGTATGGCTACACCTTC. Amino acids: CASRSGGGYGYTF.

The CDR3 sequence: CASGERRQINQPQHF. CDR3 DNA: TGTGCCAGTGGAGAACGGAGACAGATCAATCAGCCCCAGCATTTT. V usage is TRBV19 and J usage is TRBJ1-5, with D possibly matching TRBD1 (5 bases). Germline CDR1 LNHDA, CDR2 SQIVND (reference sequence). The CDR3 totals 15 residues. The V and J ends lost 8 bases and 3 bases respectively, with 17 bases between them.

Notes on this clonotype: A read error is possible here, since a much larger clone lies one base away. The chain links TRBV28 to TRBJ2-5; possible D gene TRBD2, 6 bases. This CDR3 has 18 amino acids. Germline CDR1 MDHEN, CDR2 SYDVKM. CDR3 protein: CASSAQLGVLATQETQHF. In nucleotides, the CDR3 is TGTGCCAGCAGTGCCCAATTAGGGGTACTAGCAACCCAAGAGACCCAGCACTTC.